This is a list of T cell receptor beta chains from one sample in a study of T-cell reconstitution after alpha-beta-depleted transplantation in children. TCRdb independently ran MiXCR on the PCR reads; one entry per CDR3 protein. The data contain about 420,000 distinct CDR3 sequences, 15% to 20% of them seen just once; the ten biggest clones take up 25% to 30%. Sequenced here: PBMCs, mostly from graft donor cells, sampled 360 days after TCRalphabeta/CD19-depleted stem cell transplant. The source is a boy under two years old who had a stem cell transplant for Wiskott-Aldrich syndrome, so the T cells may come from the graft donor. CDR3s include the opening cysteine and the closing phenylalanine or tryptophan.

CDR3 length	V gene	CDR3 protein
18	TRBV3-1	CASSPRVAGGLRTDTQYF
16	TRBV5-5	CASSMYGQGQYNEQFF
14	TRBV6-2/TRBV6-3	CASSYSVIRNELFF
20	TRBV4-1	CASSQGDPPHSLTNTGELFF
13	TRBV5-5	CASRKTGVDEQYF
14	TRBV5-1	CASSSGDPSYEQYF
17	TRBV6-1	CASSDHDWAWGTDTQYF
13	TRBV12-3/TRBV12-4	CASSPPLNYEQYF
12	TRBV7-9	CASSFNRQPQHF
16	TRBV20-1	CSATHTSGGAADTQYF
15	TRBV28	CASSPVQGALEKLFF
16	TRBV19	CASKIQGARGTGELFF
15	TRBV12-3/TRBV12-4	CASRYSGRSYNEQFF
16	TRBV20-1	CSAKTSGGLYQETQYF
14	TRBV5-1	CASSLVGRADTQYF
15	TRBV29-1	CSGDGGRGGADTQYF
15	TRBV12-3/TRBV12-4	CASSRSLTGSDTQYF
15	TRBV6-5	CASSYSGYPGNTIYF
13	TRBV25-1	CASSRTKNTEAFF
15	TRBV5-1	CASSLRGGGTDTQYF
15	TRBV30	CALGDLRGYPYEQYF
16	TRBV7-4	CASSLRVGQGIEEQYF
16	TRBV24-1	CATSEPRGSGTDTQYF
20	TRBV20-1	CSARSYGTSGGVLAYNEQFF
16	TRBV5-1	CASRSRLAGGDNEQFF
12	TRBV10-3	CATSIHTGELFF
16	TRBV21-1	CASEILEDRVINEQFF
15	TRBV20-1	CSAPRDGGLDYGYTF
12	TRBV29-1	CSAWTVYTEAFF
15	TRBV7-2	CASSFRAGFTDTQYF
12	TRBV7-2	CASSFPTDTQYF
15	TRBV20-1	CSARGTGGRDSPLHF
17	TRBV28	CASSSGGQGLAGLAEYF
16	TRBV10-3	CAISEWIARRTGELFF
14	TRBV5-1	CASTGTGGADTQYF
17	TRBV5-1	CASSLGRQGGRTYEQYF
14	TRBV29-1	CSVAGRVSNNEQFF
17	TRBV18	CASSPPGRAFGWNEQFF
15	TRBV7-2	CASSSSGNSYNEQFF
13	TRBV29-1	CSVPSGRGNEQFF
16	TRBV5-1	CASTVTRTSGANVLTF
17	TRBV5-1	CASSPLNSGLTAYEQYF
15	TRBV4-3	CASSQDRGSGLEQFF
15	TRBV18	CASSPGPPMNTEAFF
18	TRBV11-1	CASSPGTSGKSRTDTQYF
16	TRBV10-3	CAIRPGTSGTYNEQFF